This TCR beta chain was sequenced during a study of T-cell reconstitution after alpha-beta-depleted transplantation in children. Unique molecular identifiers were built into the TCRbeta library. TCRdb reprocessed the PCR reads via MiXCR and lists one record per CDR3 protein. Of 230,000 or so distinct CDR3 sequences in the sample, about 8.8% were seen once. Many counts were recorded for this clonotype. CDR1 and CDR2 (germline): MDHEN, SYDVKM. CDR3 length equals 14 residues. Trimming pared 7 bases from V and 2 bases from J, leaving 12 bases between. This sequence joins TRBV28 and TRBJ1-3; D is uncertain. The TCR comes from a human donor who donated a stem cell graft to a child with SCID. The source material was PBMCs from the stem cell graft donor, sampled from the stem cell graft. CDR3 sequence: CASNRPGTGNTIYF. CDR3 sequence (DNA): TGTGCCAGCAACCGTCCCGGGACTGGAAACACCATATATTTT. The variable domain in full, completed from reference TRBV28 and TRBJ1-3, reads DVKVTQSSRYLVKRTGEKVFLECVQDMDHENMFWYRQDPGLGLRLIYFSYDVKMKEKGDIPEGYSVSREKKERFSLILESASTNQTSMYLCASNRPGTGNTIYFGEGSWLTVV.